These 28 T cell receptor beta chains came from one sample sequenced in a study of cytotoxic CD8 clonotypes in ibrutinib-treated CLL. The table came from immunoSEQ multiplex PCR; TCRdb's copy has only in-frame clones and leaves some out. In the table there are some 200,000 clones, 60% to 80% of which are singletons. The source was PBMCs, collected after 12 months of ibrutinib treatment. The receptors shown here come from a human donor with chronic lymphocytic leukemia.

This rearrangement joins TRBV7-3 to TRBJ2-1, with D hard to call. CDR1 is SGHTA and CDR2 is FQGTGA in the germline V gene. This CDR3 is built from 13 residues. V was shortened by 2 bases and J by 2 bases, with 4 bases between the two germline ends. CDR3 nucleotide sequence: TGTGCCAGCAGCTTAGAACCCTACAATGAGCAGTTCTTC. Translating it yields CASSLEPYNEQFF.

The chain links TRBV5-1 to TRBJ1-1; 8 positions agree with TRBD1. Germline V CDR1 and CDR2: SGHRS, YFSETQ. J gave up 6 bases and V 0 bases, and 4 bases lay outside the gene matches. The CDR3 has 14 residues. This CDR3 is CASSLGQGIAEAFF. The CDR3, as DNA: TGCGCCAGCAGCTTGGGACAGGGGATCGCTGAAGCTTTCTTT.

J is TRBJ2-3 and V is TRBV5-5, with 11 positions matching TRBD1. CDR3 size: 16 residues. The germline CDR1 and CDR2 sequences are SGHKS and YYEKEE (reference sequence). V lost 2 bases and J lost 6; bases outside the gene matches: 8. The CDR3 region has the DNA TGTGCCAGCAGCTTCGGACAGGGGGCTGGTGTGGATACGCAGTATTTT. Amino acids: CASSFGQGAGVDTQYF.

This chain joins TRBV6-1 and TRBJ1-1, with D possibly TRBD1 on 5 matching bases. This CDR3 has 14 amino acids. Deletions cut 6 bases from V and 3 bases from J, with 14 bases between. Germline-derived CDR1 and CDR2 are MNHNS and SASEGT. The DNA for the CDR3 is TGTGCCAGCAGCGCAGGGTGGGCGGACACTGAAGCTTTCTTT. It yields the protein CASSAGWADTEAFF.

The CDR3 loop reads CASSLYPTQGYDNEQFF. Here the CDR3 DNA reads TGTGCCAGCAGTTTATACCCCACCCAGGGGTACGACAATGAGCAGTTCTTC. The chain employs TRBV27 and TRBJ2-1; weak D call: TRBD1 (6 bases). The CDR3 is 17 residues long. V lost 1 base and J lost 5, with 18 bases in between. Germline-derived CDR1 and CDR2 are MNHEY and SMNVEV (reference sequence).

Details on this clone: The germline gene is not matched at one end of the junction; a read error may be the cause. The J gene is TRBJ1-2, the V gene TRBV6-8; D remains unclear. In germline, CDR1 is MNHGY, CDR2 SAAAGT. This CDR3 is 10 amino acids long. The CDR3 sequence is CASYMGKSGF. The CDR3 bases are TGTGCCAGTTACATGGGGAAGTCAGGCTTC.

This chain uses TRBV5-1 with TRBJ2-3, with 10 bases matching TRBD2. The CDR3 sequence is 15 residues long. V dropped 1 base and J dropped 7; count of bases not matched to a gene: 6. Germline CDR1 is SGHRS and CDR2 is YFSETQ. The CDR3 region is CASSLQLAGTNTQYF. The CDR3 coding sequence is TGCGCCAGCAGCTTGCAACTAGCGGGAACAAATACGCAGTATTTT.

This sequence joins TRBV14 and TRBJ2-7; D unresolved. The V end lost 1 base, the J end lost 3 bases, and 7 bases lay between the germline ends. This CDR3 spans 13 amino acids. CDR1 is SGHDN, CDR2 FVKESK, per germline. The CDR3: CASSQVVRYEQYF. The CDR3 DNA sequence: TGTGCCAGCAGCCAAGTCGTCCGCTACGAGCAGTACTTC.

J is TRBJ1-3 and V is TRBV9, with 8 bases lining up with TRBD1. Trimming at V came to 3 bases and at J to 2 bases, leaving 1 base not matched to a gene. Germline V CDR1 and CDR2: SGDLS, YYNGEE. CDR3 length: 14 residues. The CDR3 DNA sequence: TGTGCCAGCAGCGCGACAGGGGCTGGAAACACCATATATTTT. Translated: CASSATGAGNTIYF.

This clone is a singleton in its sample. This chain joins TRBV11-2 and TRBJ1-2; D is ambiguous. The CDR3 has 13 amino acids. Trimming left V 5 bases short and J 4 bases short, with 11 bases between. The germline CDR1 and CDR2 sequences are SGHAT and FQNNGV. The CDR3 nucleotides read TGTGCCAGCAGCCGTAAAGGGATCTATGGCTACACCTTC. Translated: CASSRKGIYGYTF.

Points on this clone: Other DNA sequences within the sample encode an identical CDR3. The chain links TRBV9 to TRBJ1-3; 12 positions agree with TRBD1. The V gene end was trimmed by 0 bases and the J gene end by 3 bases; junction bases not matched to a gene: 4. The length of the CDR3 is 17 residues. Germline loops: CDR1 SGDLS, CDR2 YYNGEE. CDR3 nucleotides: TGTGCCAGCAGCGTAGAGGGACAGGGGGCAGGTGGAAACACCATATATTTT. Its protein product is CASSVEGQGAGGNTIYF.

The gene calls are TRBV19 and TRBJ2-7; TRBD2 aligns across 9 bases. CDR3 length: 16 amino acids. Looked up from germline, CDR1 is LNHDA and CDR2 is SQIVND (reference sequence). V lost 3 bases and J lost 0; bases outside the gene matches: 6. The CDR3 region has the DNA TGTGCCAGTAGTATGGCTAGCGGGACGAGCTCCTACGAGCAGTACTTC. It translates to CASSMASGTSSYEQYF.

There are a few counts of this clone. The rearrangement uses TRBV5-1 and TRBJ1-6, with a weak D call TRBD1 (5 bases). V lost 0 bases and J 8 bases, leaving 9 bases between the germline ends. The germline V gene has CDR1 SGHRS and CDR2 YFSETQ. This CDR3 contains 14 residues. Here the CDR3 reads CASSLGQGDSPLHF. The DNA for the CDR3 is TGCGCCAGCAGCTTGGGTCAGGGCGATTCACCCCTCCACTTT.

V and J are TRBV6-5 and TRBJ2-5, with 8 bases that match TRBD1. The CDR3 length is 13 residues. V gave up 5 bases and J gave up 9 bases; unmatched junction bases: 8. CDR1 is MNHEY and CDR2 is SVGAGI in the germline V gene. The CDR3 nucleotides read TGTGCCAGCAGTAAAGGACAGGGCAGGTCCCAGTACTTC. Its translation: CASSKGQGRSQYF.

This clone showed up just a few times. The chain combines TRBV5-4 with TRBJ1-6; D gene ambiguous. The CDR3 totals 12 residues. The germline V gene encodes CDR1 SGHNT and CDR2 YYREEE (reference sequence). The V and J ends lost 0 bases and 10 bases respectively, with 5 bases between them. The CDR3 nucleotides are TGTGCCAGCAGCTTGGGGGGATCACCCCTCCACTTT. Translated: CASSLGGSPLHF.

The rearrangement joins TRBV6-1 to TRBJ2-1; 9 positions match TRBD2. Per germline, CDR1 MNHNS and CDR2 SASEGT. The CDR3 spans 14 residues. Germline trimming cut 6 bases from V and 10 bases from J; bases unmatched to any gene: 10. The CDR3 DNA follows: TGTGCCAGCAGCCGGACTAGCGAGGTAGGAGAGCAGTTCTTC. Its translation is CASSRTSEVGEQFF.

The chain carries TRBV6-6 and TRBJ2-7; 12 bases are shared with TRBD2. This CDR3 has 13 residues. The trim removed 9 bases at V and 6 bases at J, leaving 6 bases unmatched. Germline V gives CDR1 MNHNY, CDR2 SVGAGI (reference sequence). The CDR3 region has the DNA TGTGCCAGTGGACTAGCGGGATTAACCGAGCAGTACTTC. Amino acid sequence: CASGLAGLTEQYF.

The chain is built from TRBV6-1 and TRBJ1-5; possibly TRBD1 for D (6 bases). The CDR3 is 15 residues long. Germline CDR1 and CDR2: MNHNS and SASEGT. Deletions cut 4 bases from V and 0 bases from J, with 10 bases between. This CDR3 is CASSAGDYSNQPQHF. CDR3 DNA: TGTGCCAGCAGTGCAGGGGATTATAGCAATCAGCCCCAGCATTTT.

To note about this clone: Mismatch with germline at one junction end may stem from a read error. The chain recombines TRBV25-1 with TRBJ2-7; the match to TRBD2 covers 8 bases. The CDR3 covers 13 residues. Germline V gene data show CDR1 as MGHDK and CDR2 as SYGVNS. In nucleotides, the CDR3 is TGTGCCAGCCTGAGGACTAGCTCCCACGAGCAGTACTTC. This gives the protein CASLRTSSHEQYF.

The rearrangement links TRBV6-6 to TRBJ1-3; TRBD1 is a possible D gene (6 bases). CDR3 length: 15 amino acids. Per germline, CDR1 MNHNY and CDR2 SVGAGI (reference sequence). Trimming removed 5 bases at V and 0 bases at J, with 11 bases between. The CDR3 region is CASSLQGSSGNTIYF. CDR3 coding DNA: TGTGCCAGCAGTCTACAGGGAAGCTCTGGAAACACCATATATTTT.

This clone was counted only a few times. The rearrangement links TRBV7-9 to TRBJ2-3; a possible D gene is TRBD2 (6 bases). The CDR3 runs 18 residues. Per the germline V gene, CDR1 is SEHNR and CDR2 is FQNEAQ (reference sequence). Deletions cut 4 bases from V and 3 bases from J, with 23 bases between. The CDR3 loop is CASSSTEVRARGTDTQYF. Written as DNA, the CDR3 is TGTGCCAGCAGCTCCACCGAAGTCAGGGCCCGGGGGACAGATACGCAGTATTTT.

The chain employs TRBV30 and TRBJ1-2; a possible D gene is TRBD1 (5 bases). The CDR3 has 15 amino acids. V was cut by 0 bases and J by 5 bases, with 16 bases left in between. Germline V gene data show CDR1 as GTSNPN and CDR2 as SVGIG (reference sequence). The CDR3 DNA is TGTGCCTGGAGTGTTACTTCCGGGACGGCATATGGCTACACCTTC. Translating gives CAWSVTSGTAYGYTF. The full variable domain, rest sourced from reference TRBV30 and TRBJ1-2, is SQTIHQWPATLVQPVGSPLSLECTVEGTSNPNLYWYRQAAGRGLQLLFYSVGIGQISSEVPQNLSASRPQDRQFILSSKKLLLSDSGFYLCAWSVTSGTAYGYTFGSGTRLTVV.

The gene calls are TRBV7-3 and TRBJ2-1, with 7 bases that match TRBD1. Germline V gene data show CDR1 as SGHTA and CDR2 as FQGTGA. The CDR3 is 13 amino acids. J was trimmed by 6 bases and V by 4 bases; bases with no gene match: 3. For the CDR3, the DNA is TGTGCCAGCAGCTCCTACAGGGGCAATGAGCAGTTCTTC. This translates into CASSSYRGNEQFF.

The chain joins TRBV5-1 to TRBJ2-3, with TRBD2 matching over 8 bases. Germline V gives CDR1 SGHRS, CDR2 YFSETQ. The CDR3 covers 18 residues. V shed 4 bases, J shed 3 bases, and the junction held 16 bases outside the gene matches. The CDR3 nucleotides read TGCGCCAGCAGCCCGGAGCGGGAGCGGTCGGTTCGAACAGATACGCAGTATTTT. The encoded protein is CASSPERERSVRTDTQYF.

This clone was recorded a few times. The chain is built from TRBV19 and TRBJ1-1; D unresolved. V was pared by 3 bases and J by 1 base, with 6 bases between. The CDR3 length is 13 residues. Per germline, CDR1 LNHDA and CDR2 SQIVND (reference sequence). CDR3 loop: CASSIVWNTEAFF. CDR3 bases: TGTGCCAGTAGTATTGTGTGGAACACTGAAGCTTTCTTT.

The chain recombines TRBV28 with TRBJ2-6; D unresolved. Looked up from germline, CDR1 is MDHEN and CDR2 is SYDVKM. Trimming removed 5 bases from V and 0 bases from J, with 8 bases in between. The CDR3 consists of 15 residues. For the CDR3, the DNA is TGTGCCAGCAGTCCCCTAAGCTCTGGGGCCAACGTCCTGACTTTC. This sequence encodes CASSPLSSGANVLTF. Combining the CDR3 with reference TRBV28 and TRBJ2-6 gives the whole variable domain DVKVTQSSRYLVKRTGEKVFLECVQDMDHENMFWYRQDPGLGLRLIYFSYDVKMKEKGDIPEGYSVSREKKERFSLILESASTNQTSMYLCASSPLSSGANVLTFGAGSRLTVL.

The chain recombines TRBV7-2 with TRBJ2-5; D may be TRBD2 (5 bases). With 5 bases removed from V and 5 bases from J, the gap between germline ends came to 12 bases. This CDR3 has 13 residues. Germline assignment: CDR1 SGHTA and CDR2 FQGNSA. Here the CDR3 DNA reads TGTGCCAGCAGCCCGCGAGGGCCTGAGACCCAGTACTTC. Protein: CASSPRGPETQYF. Variable domain in full (rest from reference TRBV7-2 and TRBJ2-5): GAGVSQSPSNKVTEKGKDVELRCDPISGHTALYWYRQSLGQGLEFLIYFQGNSAPDKSGLPSDRFSAERTGGSVSTLTIQRTQQEDSAVYLCASSPRGPETQYFGPGTRLLVL.

This chain links TRBV28 with TRBJ1-2, with no clear D. The ends were cut back, 6 bases at V and 5 bases at J, with 7 bases in the middle. Germline lookup yields CDR1 MDHEN and CDR2 SYDVKM. The CDR3 extends over 11 amino acids. The CDR3: CASSTQYGYTF. In nucleotides, the CDR3 is TGTGCCAGCAGCACACAATATGGCTACACCTTC.